This T cell receptor (beta chain) was identified during a study of blood T cells in healthy people across ages. The CDR3 covers 16 residues. With V trimmed by 0 bases and J by 5 bases, 5 bases remained unmatched. Germline-derived CDR1 and CDR2 are SGHRS and YFSETQ. A second PCR of about 6 to 11 cycles used a sample-barcoded 5' primer and a J-beta primer mix. Template switching added a 12-random-nucleotide identifier to every cDNA molecule. MiXCR, applied by TCRdb to the 5' RACE reads, yields one record per CDR3 protein. This sample has around 1,000,000 distinct CDR3 sequences, with approximately 25% found just once. The same sample was also studied in work on T cells of mothers and their children. This second study notes: The whole RNA yield was converted to cDNA, roughly 1.5 ug per 15 ul. Every mother produced more than 8 million TCR beta CDR3 reads, whereas every child provided 3 million to 3.5 million.

The chain couples TRBV5-1 to TRBJ2-1; 10 nucleotides align to TRBD2. The specimen was blood. This clonotype originated in a girl aged 2 to 9 in good health. The CDR3 reads CASSLGPSGSHNEQFF. DNA of the CDR3: TGCGCCAGCAGCTTGGGGCCTAGCGGGAGCCACAATGAGCAGTTCTTC.